This paragraph covers one T cell receptor beta chain sequence. The data belong to a study of blood T cell repertoires in COVID-19. Across the study: The origin of the acute and convalescent COVID-19 samples was the United States, Italy and Spain. Sources were T cells, B-cell-depleted T cells, or PBMCs; the material itself was cDNA or gDNA.

Clones were read by immunoSEQ multiplex PCR, and TCRdb kept only the in-frame ones, dropping some. Of about 150,000 clones listed, 80% to 85% are singletons. The sequenced sample consisted of PBMCs or T cells enriched from blood (not recorded which). This clonotype originated in a woman in her fifties or sixties who had recovered from COVID-19.

CDR3 sequence (DNA): TGTGCCAGCAGCTTAGGGCTAGCGGGAGGGCAAGAGACCCAGTACTTC. Encoded protein: CASSLGLAGGQETQYF. The V call is TRBV7-9, the J call TRBJ2-5, with 12 bases lining up with TRBD2. CDR1 and CDR2 from the germline V gene are SEHNR and FQNEAQ (reference sequence). CDR3 length: 16 residues. V gave up 1 base and J gave up 2 bases; unmatched junction bases: 2. The full variable domain, its missing parts supplied by reference TRBV7-9 and TRBJ2-5, is DTGVSQNPRHKITKRGQNVTFRCDPISEHNRLYWYRQTLGQGPEFLTYFQNEAQLEKSRLLSDRFSAERPKGSFSTLEIQRTEQGDSAMYLCASSLGLAGGQETQYFGPGTRLLVL.